This T cell receptor (beta chain) was captured in a study of blood T cell repertoires in COVID-19. Overall study context: The origin of the acute and convalescent COVID-19 samples was the United States, Italy and Spain. T cells, B-cell-depleted T cells, or PBMCs provided the cDNA or gDNA that served as material.

This clone has more than one count but fewer than ten. As handled by the study authors: Estimation of nucleated cell counts was performed using reference gene primer amplification. Measured with immunoSEQ multiplex PCR; TCRdb has only the in-frame clones, and not every one. The D gene and trimming were derived from the DNA, and the V and J assignments and clone size from that table. The table records 140,000 to 150,000 clones, 84% of them present only once. The CDR3 length is 16 residues. Germline assignment: CDR1 SGDLS and CDR2 YYNGEE. V shed 4 bases, J shed 0 bases, and the junction held 9 bases outside the gene matches.

The V call is TRBV9, the J call TRBJ1-1, with 7 bases lining up with TRBD1. This TCR was sampled from a man between 60 and 75 years old with active or convalescent COVID-19. Sequenced sample: peripheral blood. The CDR3 sequence: CASSLNGGQLNTEAFF. The CDR3 DNA reads TGTGCCAGCAGCCTAAACGGGGGACAGTTGAACACTGAAGCTTTCTTT.